The 18 T cell receptor beta chains reported below all come from one sample, sequenced in a study of blood T cell repertoires in COVID-19. Assay used: immunoSEQ multiplex PCR; TCRdb lists only in-frame clones, some missing. The profile shows approximately 300,000 clones, roughly 90% of them singletons. The sample taken for sequencing was PBMCs or T cells enriched from blood (not recorded which). These receptors all stem from a woman aged 30 to 39 who had been exposed to COVID-19.

The genes are TRBV6-2 or TRBV6-3 and TRBJ1-5; D unresolved. CDR1 and CDR2 (germline): MNHEY, SVGEGT. The V and J ends lost 2 bases and 4 bases respectively, with 15 bases between them. The CDR3 length is 16 residues. CDR3 nucleotides: TGTGCCAGCAGTTACCCCGGGTTGTTAGGAAATCAGCCCCAGCATTTT. Translating gives CASSYPGLLGNQPQHF.

Only one count was recorded for this clone. The rearrangement links TRBV7-9 to TRBJ2-3; 8 bases are shared with TRBD2. CDR3 length: 14 amino acids. The germline gives CDR1 SEHNR, CDR2 FQNEAQ (reference sequence). The trim removed 4 bases at V and 6 bases at J, leaving 6 bases unmatched. Here the CDR3 DNA reads TGTGCCAGCAGCTCTGACCCGGGAGGGGATACGCAGTATTTT. As protein: CASSSDPGGDTQYF.

The chain combines TRBV7-2 with TRBJ2-3; a weak D match, TRBD2 (6 bases). V shed 5 bases and J shed 1 base, with 10 bases lying between them. The length of the CDR3 is 14 residues. Germline V gene data show CDR1 as SGHTA and CDR2 as FQGNSA. CDR3: CASSPTGGTDTQYF. The CDR3 DNA sequence: TGTGCCAGCAGCCCCACGGGGGGCACAGATACGCAGTATTTT.

The chain couples TRBV9 to TRBJ2-1, with D unclear. Germline CDR1 and CDR2: SGDLS and YYNGEE. The CDR3 length is 13 residues. The germline V and J ends were trimmed by 1 base and 8 bases, with 10 bases remaining between them. CDR3 nucleotide sequence: TGTGCCAGCAGCGTAAATGATCCGGATGAGCAGTTCTTC. Amino acids: CASSVNDPDEQFF.

The chain links TRBV6-1 to TRBJ1-2; the D is unclear. V was trimmed by 3 bases and J by 5 bases, leaving 13 bases between them. The CDR3 is made up of 14 amino acids. Germline values: CDR1 MNHNS, CDR2 SASEGT. The CDR3 protein is CASSDVGVGYGYTF. The CDR3 region has the DNA TGTGCCAGCAGTGATGTCGGGGTGGGATATGGCTACACCTTC.

The CDR3 loop reads CASSLEYASSRNSPLHF. The CDR3 bases are TGTGCCAGCAGCTTAGAATATGCCTCCTCGCGGAATTCACCCCTCCACTTT. The genes are TRBV7-6 and TRBJ1-6; no reliable D call. CDR1 and CDR2 from the germline V gene are SGHVS and FNYEAQ. With 1 base removed from V and 7 bases from J, the gap between germline ends came to 17 bases. This CDR3 spans 17 amino acids.

The chain recombines TRBV4-1 with TRBJ1-1; possible D gene TRBD1, 6 bases. The germline CDR1 and CDR2 sequences are MGHRA and YSYEKL. The CDR3 has 17 amino acids. The V end lost 4 bases, the J end lost 0 bases, and 18 bases lay between the germline ends. CDR3 coding DNA: TGCGCCAGCAGCCGGACAGTAAAGTACGAAATGAACACTGAAGCTTTCTTT. It codes for CASSRTVKYEMNTEAFF.

This sequence joins TRBV15 and TRBJ1-3, with TRBD1 identical over 11 bases. Germline lookup yields CDR1 LNHNV and CDR2 YYDKDF (reference sequence). The J segment lost 3 bases and the V segment lost 6 bases, leaving 4 bases of the junction unmatched. The CDR3 extends over 15 amino acids. This CDR3 reads CATSRDRGFGNTIYF. CDR3 coding DNA: TGTGCCACCAGTAGGGACAGGGGGTTTGGAAACACCATATATTTT.

The chain couples TRBV19 to TRBJ1-2, with 9 bases matching TRBD1. The J segment lost 1 base and the V segment lost 4 bases, leaving 4 bases of the junction unmatched. CDR1 is LNHDA and CDR2 is SQIVND in the germline V gene (reference sequence). The CDR3 loop spans 15 amino acids. The CDR3 DNA is TGTGCCAGTAGTAGGGGGACAGGGATTAACTATGGCTACACCTTC. Translating gives CASSRGTGINYGYTF.

The V and J genes are TRBV5-6 and TRBJ1-2; a weak D match, TRBD1 (6 bases). Germline V gene sequence: CDR1 SGHDT, CDR2 YYEEEE. V gave up 1 base and J gave up 8 bases, with 12 bases separating them. CDR3 length: 13 residues. CDR3 sequence reads: CASSLTGPRGYTF. CDR3 DNA sequence: TGTGCCAGCAGCTTGACAGGGCCGCGGGGCTACACCTTC.

V usage is TRBV6-6 and J usage is TRBJ2-3; 8 bases fit TRBD1. Germline-derived CDR1 and CDR2 are MNHNY and SVGAGI (reference sequence). After removal of 4 bases from V and 1 base from J, the junction contained 7 bases not matched to a gene. The CDR3 is made up of 16 amino acids. CDR3: CASSSAQGGGTDTQYF. CDR3 coding DNA: TGTGCCAGCAGTTCTGCACAGGGGGGAGGCACAGATACGCAGTATTTT.

The V gene is TRBV9, the J gene TRBJ2-5, with D perhaps TRBD2 (5 bases). The CDR3 has 14 amino acids. Germline CDR1 SGDLS, CDR2 YYNGEE. The V end was cut by 4 bases, the J end by 5 bases, with 15 bases between. CDR3 nucleotides: TGTGCCAGCAGCCCCGGAGACCGGAGGGAGACCCAGTACTTC. This gives the protein CASSPGDRRETQYF. Drawing the rest from reference TRBV9 and TRBJ2-5, the complete variable domain is DSGVTQTPKHLITATGQRVTLRCSPRSGDLSVYWYQQSLDQGLQFLIQYYNGEERAKGNILERFSAQQFPDLHSELNLSSLELGDSALYFCASSPGDRRETQYFGPGTRLLVL.

The rearrangement joins TRBV7-9 to TRBJ2-2; TRBD2 might be the D (5 bases). V lost 10 bases and J lost 4, with 16 bases in between. The CDR3 contains 14 residues. CDR1 and CDR2 (germline): SEHNR, FQNEAQ (reference sequence). CDR3 nucleotides: TGTGCCACACTTCGGGGTTCGGCCACCGGGGAGCTGTTTTTT. It codes for CATLRGSATGELFF.

The chain carries TRBV18 and TRBJ1-1; D uncertain. Germline V gene sequence: CDR1 KGHSH, CDR2 LQKENI. The ends were cut back, 1 base at V and 8 bases at J, with 11 bases in the middle. The CDR3 is 13 residues long. The CDR3 here is CASSPRTQEEAFF. The CDR3 coding sequence is TGTGCCAGCTCACCACGGACTCAGGAGGAAGCTTTCTTT.

CDR3 sequence (DNA): TGCGCCAGCAGCGTGACAGGTTCTAACTATGGCTACACCTTC. It yields the protein CASSVTGSNYGYTF. This sequence joins TRBV5-1 and TRBJ1-2; maybe TRBD1 (6 bases). CDR3 length: 14 residues. Per germline, CDR1 SGHRS and CDR2 YFSETQ. The ends were cut back, 4 bases at V and 0 bases at J, with 10 bases in the middle.

The chain recombines TRBV5-6 with TRBJ1-5, with 7 bases that match TRBD1. Germline CDR1 SGHDT, CDR2 YYEEEE. The CDR3 is 13 residues long. J was trimmed by 6 bases and V by 3 bases; bases with no gene match: 3. The CDR3 reads CASSSQGGQPQHF. CDR3 sequence (DNA): TGTGCCAGCAGCTCCCAGGGGGGTCAGCCCCAGCATTTT.

This rearrangement joins TRBV7-9 to TRBJ1-4, with 7 bases lining up with TRBD1. V was clipped by 3 bases and J by 0 bases; unmatched bases: 4. The germline V gene has CDR1 SEHNR and CDR2 FQNEAQ (reference sequence). This CDR3 has 16 residues. The CDR3 nucleotides read TGTGCCAGCAGCTTCGGACAGGCCTCAACTAATGAAAAACTGTTTTTT. This sequence encodes CASSFGQASTNEKLFF.

The chain has TRBV5-1 and TRBJ1-4, with a tentative D call TRBD1 (5 bases). The CDR3 contains 15 residues. The germline gives CDR1 SGHRS, CDR2 YFSETQ. Trimming took 0 bases from V and 1 from J, leaving 7 bases between them. The CDR3 coding sequence is TGCGCCAGCAGCTTGGCGGGGGGAACTAATGAAAAACTGTTTTTT. This codes for CASSLAGGTNEKLFF.